These 13 T cell receptor beta chains share one sample of origin, sequenced in a study of CXCR3-negative and CXCR3-positive naive CD8 T cells. Libraries of TRB cDNA were made by 5' RACE and carried UMIs. TCRdb re-called the 5' RACE reads; one entry per CDR3 protein, DNA not given. The table for this sample gives 60,000 or so distinct CDR3 sequences. The sequenced material came from memory CD8+ T cells from blood. All receptors derive from a human donor in good health. Some clones in this sample may be carry-over from other donors' samples.

J is TRBJ2-1 and V is TRBV5-1; TCRdb reports TRBD1, a call that lacks DNA to check it against. CDR1 is SGHRS and CDR2 is YFSETQ in the germline V gene. The CDR3 sequence is 15 residues long. CDR3 in amino acids: CASSGGTGPNNEQFF.

The chain employs TRBV15 and TRBJ2-2; TCRdb proposes TRBD1, but this gene call is untestable without DNA. The CDR3 is 13 amino acids. The germline V gene has CDR1 LNHNV and CDR2 YYDKDF (reference sequence). This chain's CDR3 is CATEDTNTGELFF.

V is TRBV5-1 and J is TRBJ1-1; TCRdb outputs TRBD1, but without DNA this stays unchecked. Germline V gene data show CDR1 as SGHRS and CDR2 as YFSETQ. This CDR3 has 15 amino acids. CDR3 region: CASSFVHGGGTEAFF.

This chain uses TRBV25-1 with TRBJ2-2; as DNA is missing, the TRBD1 call by TCRdb cannot be tested. Germline V gene lookup returns CDR1 MGHDK and CDR2 SYGVNS. CDR3 length: 17 residues. The CDR3 reads CASSAPGQGANTGELFF.

This sequence joins TRBV7-9 and TRBJ2-1; TCRdb lists TRBD1, though no DNA is available to test this call. The CDR3 has 16 residues. The germline V gene encodes CDR1 SEHNR and CDR2 FQNEAQ (reference sequence). The CDR3 is CASSPSGGADYNEQFF.

This chain connects TRBV6-5 to TRBJ1-2. The CDR3 loop spans 14 amino acids. CDR1 is MNHEY, CDR2 SVGAGI, per germline. The CDR3 loop reads CASSPNGPTGGYTF.

The chain carries TRBV29-1 and TRBJ2-1; TCRdb reports TRBD1, a call that lacks DNA to check it against. CDR3 length: 12 residues. Germline V gene sequence: CDR1 SQVTM, CDR2 ANQGSEA. CDR3 loop: CSVRPREWEQFF.

The chain's CDR3 is CASKVPPSYEQYF. V is TRBV10-1 and J is TRBJ2-7; TCRdb selects TRBD1, and the lack of DNA leaves this call unchecked. Germline V gene data show CDR1 as WNHNN and CDR2 as SYGVQD (reference sequence). The CDR3 extends over 13 amino acids.

The chain is built from TRBV6-5 and TRBJ1-5; the D gene TCRdb calls, TRBD1, cannot be checked with no DNA. CDR3 length: 16 amino acids. Germline lookup yields CDR1 MNHEY and CDR2 SVGAGI. CDR3 sequence: CASSYGPDRANQPQHF.

The chain has TRBV12-3 or TRBV12-4 and TRBJ2-7. This CDR3 contains 14 residues. The CDR3: CASSLSRDSYEQYF.

The chain joins TRBV6-5 to TRBJ2-3. The CDR3 is 14 amino acids. Germline CDR1 is MNHEY and CDR2 is SVGAGI. CDR3: CASSYGVGTDTQYF.

This rearrangement joins TRBV9 to TRBJ1-2; TCRdb's D gene call, TRBD1, goes unchecked for lack of DNA. The CDR3 contains 15 residues. Germline CDR1 SGDLS, CDR2 YYNGEE. The CDR3 loop reads CASSATGDGTLGYTF. Full variable domain (remainder filled in from reference TRBV9 and TRBJ1-2): DSGVTQTPKHLITATGQRVTLRCSPRSGDLSVYWYQQSLDQGLQFLIQYYNGEERAKGNILERFSAQQFPDLHSELNLSSLELGDSALYFCASSATGDGTLGYTFGSGTRLTVV.

The chain uses TRBV4-3 and TRBJ2-7. CDR3 length equals 14 residues. The V gene's germline CDR1 is LGHNA and CDR2 YSLEER. CDR3 residues: CASSQDIEFAEQYF.